This passage covers 8 T cell receptor beta chains from one sample sequenced in a study of cytomegalovirus exposure and HLA in healthy donors. Use of 60 Vbeta and 13 Jbeta primers characterized the PCR. Assay used: immunoSEQ multiplex PCR; TCRdb lists only in-frame clones, some missing. This sample carries about 270,000 clones, about 66% of them seen once, and the ten largest clones take roughly 2.4%. Source material: PBMCs. The receptors here all came from a female donor in good health and CMV-seronegative.

This clone is a singleton in its sample. V usage is TRBV28 and J usage is TRBJ1-2; 10 bases are a match to TRBD1. This CDR3 contains 13 residues. Germline loops: CDR1 MDHEN, CDR2 SYDVKM. V dropped 5 bases and J dropped 4; count of bases not matched to a gene: 1. In DNA form, the CDR3 reads TGTGCCAGCAGTGGGACAGGGGTCTATGGCTACACCTTC. Amino acid sequence: CASSGTGVYGYTF.

The rearrangement uses TRBV7-9 and TRBJ2-4; 13 bases are a match to TRBD2. V trimming: 1 base; J trimming: 8 bases; junction bases outside the gene matches: 5. Germline assignment: CDR1 SEHNR and CDR2 FQNEAQ (reference sequence). There are 16 residues in the CDR3. CDR3 coding DNA: TGTGCCAGCAGCTTAGGGGGACTAGCGGGAAGTTACATTCAGTACTTC. Residues: CASSLGGLAGSYIQYF.

A few counts support this clone. The rearrangement joins TRBV7-8 to TRBJ2-7; 7 nucleotides agree with TRBD1. The CDR3 totals 11 residues. V lost 11 bases, J lost 4 bases, and 5 bases stayed unmatched. Germline lookup yields CDR1 SGHVS and CDR2 FQNEAQ. CDR3 region: CAVLQGYEQYF. In DNA, the CDR3 is TGTGCCGTTCTACAGGGGTACGAGCAGTACTTC.

V is TRBV10-1 and J is TRBJ1-3, with no clear D. Per the germline V gene, CDR1 is WNHNN and CDR2 is SYGVQD (reference sequence). The CDR3 spans 17 residues. Trimming took off 7 bases at V and 0 bases at J, with 19 bases between the two ends. CDR3 in DNA: TGCGCCAGCACCTCCTACGAAGACACCGACTCTGGAAACACCATATATTTT. Encoded protein: CASTSYEDTDSGNTIYF.

This chain uses TRBV7-7 with TRBJ2-1; 14 nucleotides line up with TRBD2. The CDR3 is 18 amino acids. Germline V lookup: CDR1 SSHAT, CDR2 FNYEAQ (reference sequence). The ends lost 3 bases at V and 8 bases at J; junction bases unmatched: 12. In nucleotides, the CDR3 is TGTGCCAGCAGCTTGGGACTAGCGGGAGCGGGGTTCGCTGATGAGCAGTTCTTC. This codes for CASSLGLAGAGFADEQFF.

The chain carries TRBV11-2 and TRBJ2-5, with D possibly TRBD1 on 6 matching bases. This CDR3 has 15 amino acids. Trimming stripped 5 bases from V and 7 bases from J, with 20 bases between. Germline lookup yields CDR1 SGHAT and CDR2 FQNNGV. CDR3 loop: CASSHEGVVGRTQYF. The CDR3 DNA follows: TGTGCCAGCAGCCACGAGGGGGTGGTGGGGCGGACCCAGTACTTC. Complete variable domain (other parts from reference TRBV11-2 and TRBJ2-5): EAGVAQSPRYKIIEKRQSVAFWCNPISGHATLYWYQQILGQGPKLLIQFQNNGVVDDSQLPKDRFSAERLKGVDSTLKIQPAKLEDSAVYLCASSHEGVVGRTQYFGPGTRLLVL.

For the CDR3, the DNA is TGCAGCGTTGAGGGACAGGGGAACACTGAAGCTTTCTTT. As protein: CSVEGQGNTEAFF. The V and J genes are TRBV29-1 and TRBJ1-1, with 9 bases lining up with TRBD1. Germline V gene data show CDR1 as SQVTM and CDR2 as ANQGSEA. The CDR3 runs 13 residues. The V gene end was trimmed by 3 bases and the J gene end by 1 base; junction bases not matched to a gene: 0.

V is TRBV5-4 and J is TRBJ2-3, with 8 bases fitting TRBD2. The CDR3 has 15 residues. Trimming removed 7 bases from V and 14 bases from J; junction bases left unmatched: 21. Germline CDR1 is SGHNT and CDR2 is YYREEE (reference sequence). CDR3 sequence: CASHSLTSGLESWYF. CDR3 DNA: TGTGCCAGCCATAGCCTCACTAGCGGCCTTGAATCATGGTATTTT. The full variable domain, its missing parts supplied by reference TRBV5-4 and TRBJ2-3, is ETGVTQSPTHLIKTRGQQVTLRCSSQSGHNTVSWYQQALGQGPQFIFQYYREEENGRGNFPPRFSGLQFPNYSSELNVNALELDDSALYLCASHSLTSGLESWYFGPGTRLTVL.